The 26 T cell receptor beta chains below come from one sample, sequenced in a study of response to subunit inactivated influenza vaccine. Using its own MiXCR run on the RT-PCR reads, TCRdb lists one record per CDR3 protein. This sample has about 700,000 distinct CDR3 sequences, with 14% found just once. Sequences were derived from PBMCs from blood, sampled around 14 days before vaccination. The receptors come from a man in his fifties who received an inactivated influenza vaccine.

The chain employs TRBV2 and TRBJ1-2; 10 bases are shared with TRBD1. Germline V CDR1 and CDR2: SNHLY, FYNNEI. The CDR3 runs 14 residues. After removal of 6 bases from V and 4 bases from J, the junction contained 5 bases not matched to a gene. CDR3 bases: TGTGCCAGCAGGGTGGACAGGGGGTTCTATGGCTACACCTTC. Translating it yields CASRVDRGFYGYTF. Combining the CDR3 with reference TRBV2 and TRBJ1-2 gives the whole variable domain EPEVTQTPSHQVTQMGQEVILRCVPISNHLYFYWYRQILGQKVEFLVSFYNNEISEKSEIFDDQFSVERPDGSNFTLKIRSTKLEDSAMYFCASRVDRGFYGYTFGSGTRLTVV.

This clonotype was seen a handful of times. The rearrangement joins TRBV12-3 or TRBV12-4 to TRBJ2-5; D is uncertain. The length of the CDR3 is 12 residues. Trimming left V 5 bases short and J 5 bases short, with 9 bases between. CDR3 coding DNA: TGTGCCAGCAGTCACAATGGGGAGACCCAGTACTTC. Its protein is CASSHNGETQYF.

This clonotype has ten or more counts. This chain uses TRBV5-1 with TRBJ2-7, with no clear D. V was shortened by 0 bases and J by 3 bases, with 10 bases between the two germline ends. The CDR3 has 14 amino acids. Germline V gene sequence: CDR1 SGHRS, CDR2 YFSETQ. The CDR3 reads CASSLDPNNYEQYF. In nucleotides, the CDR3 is TGCGCCAGCAGCTTGGATCCCAATAACTACGAGCAGTACTTC.

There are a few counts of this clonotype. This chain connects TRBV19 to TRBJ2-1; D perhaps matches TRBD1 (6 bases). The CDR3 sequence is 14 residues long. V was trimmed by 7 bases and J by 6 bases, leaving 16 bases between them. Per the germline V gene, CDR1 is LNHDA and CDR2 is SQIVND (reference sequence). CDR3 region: CASTSGQSFNEQFF. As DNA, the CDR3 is TGTGCCAGTACCTCGGGACAAAGCTTCAATGAGCAGTTCTTC.

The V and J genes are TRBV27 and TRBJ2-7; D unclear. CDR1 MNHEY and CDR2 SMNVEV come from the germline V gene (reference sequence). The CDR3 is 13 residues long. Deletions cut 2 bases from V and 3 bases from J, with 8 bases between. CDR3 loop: CASSLRQDYEQYF. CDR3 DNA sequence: TGTGCCAGCAGTTTAAGGCAGGACTACGAGCAGTACTTC.

CDR3 nucleotide sequence: TGTGCCAGCAGTGGAGGTAGGGTAGAGAGCACAGATACGCAGTATTTT. Amino acid sequence: CASSGGRVESTDTQYF. The V and J genes are TRBV6-1 and TRBJ2-3, with D hard to call. CDR1 MNHNS and CDR2 SASEGT come from the germline V gene. This CDR3 is 16 amino acids long. The V end was cut by 4 bases, the J end by 0 bases, with 14 bases between.

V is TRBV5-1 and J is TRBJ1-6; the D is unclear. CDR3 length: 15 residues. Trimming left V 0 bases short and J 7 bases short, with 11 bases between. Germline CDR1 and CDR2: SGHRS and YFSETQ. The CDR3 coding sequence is TGCGCCAGCAGCTTGGGGCGAACAGAGAATTCACCCCTCCACTTT. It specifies CASSLGRTENSPLHF.

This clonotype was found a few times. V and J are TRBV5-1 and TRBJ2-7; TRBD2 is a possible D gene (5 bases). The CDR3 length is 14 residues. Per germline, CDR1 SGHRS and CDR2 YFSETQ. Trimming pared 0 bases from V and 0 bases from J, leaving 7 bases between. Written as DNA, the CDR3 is TGCGCCAGCAGCTTGGAACGGGACTCCTACGAGCAGTACTTC. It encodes CASSLERDSYEQYF. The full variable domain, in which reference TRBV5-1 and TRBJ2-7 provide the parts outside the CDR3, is KAGVTQTPRYLIKTRGQQVTLSCSPISGHRSVSWYQQTPGQGLQFLFEYFSETQRNKGNFPGRFSGRQFSNSRSEMNVSTLELGDSALYLCASSLERDSYEQYFGPGTRLTVT.

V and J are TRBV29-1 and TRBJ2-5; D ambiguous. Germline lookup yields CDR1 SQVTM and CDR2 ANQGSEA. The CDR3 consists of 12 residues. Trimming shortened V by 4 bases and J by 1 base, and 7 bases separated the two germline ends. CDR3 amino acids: CSVVMFQETQYF. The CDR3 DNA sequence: TGCAGCGTTGTAATGTTCCAAGAGACCCAGTACTTC.

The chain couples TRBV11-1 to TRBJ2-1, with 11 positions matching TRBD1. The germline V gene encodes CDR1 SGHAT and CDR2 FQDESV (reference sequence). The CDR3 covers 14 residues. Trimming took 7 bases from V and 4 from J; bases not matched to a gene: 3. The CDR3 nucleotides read TGTGCCAGCATCGGACAGGGGGCTTACAATGAGCAGTTCTTC. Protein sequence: CASIGQGAYNEQFF.

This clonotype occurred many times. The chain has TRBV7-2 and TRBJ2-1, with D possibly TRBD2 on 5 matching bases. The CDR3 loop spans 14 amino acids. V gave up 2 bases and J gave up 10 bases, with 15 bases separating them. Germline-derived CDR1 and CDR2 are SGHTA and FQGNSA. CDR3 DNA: TGTGCCAGCAGCTTAAGAGGCGCGGCGGGCGAGCAGTTCTTC. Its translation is CASSLRGAAGEQFF.

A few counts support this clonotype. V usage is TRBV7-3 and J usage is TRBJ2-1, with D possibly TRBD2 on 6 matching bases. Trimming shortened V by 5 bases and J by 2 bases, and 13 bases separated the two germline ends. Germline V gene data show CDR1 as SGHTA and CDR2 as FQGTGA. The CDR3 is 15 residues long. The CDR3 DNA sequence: TGTGCCAGCAGCGCCACTAGCTCCCCCTACAATGAGCAGTTCTTC. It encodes CASSATSSPYNEQFF.

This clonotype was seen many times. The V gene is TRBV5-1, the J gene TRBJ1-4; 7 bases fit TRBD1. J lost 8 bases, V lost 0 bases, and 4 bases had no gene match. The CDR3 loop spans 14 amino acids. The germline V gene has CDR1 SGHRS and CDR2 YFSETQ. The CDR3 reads CASSLATGNEKLFF. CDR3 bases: TGCGCCAGCAGCTTGGCGACAGGGAACGAAAAACTGTTTTTT.

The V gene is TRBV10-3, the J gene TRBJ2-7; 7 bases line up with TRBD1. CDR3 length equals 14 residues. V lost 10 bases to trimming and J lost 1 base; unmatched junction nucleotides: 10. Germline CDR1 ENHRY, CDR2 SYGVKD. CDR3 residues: CATLGTELSYEQYF. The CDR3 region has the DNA TGTGCCACGCTGGGGACAGAATTATCCTACGAGCAGTACTTC.

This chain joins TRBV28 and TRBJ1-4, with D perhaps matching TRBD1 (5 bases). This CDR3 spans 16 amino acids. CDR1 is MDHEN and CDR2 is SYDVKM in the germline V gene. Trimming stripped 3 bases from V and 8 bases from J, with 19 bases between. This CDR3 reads CASSFSGTTLSEKLFF. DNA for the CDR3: TGTGCCAGCAGTTTTTCTGGGACTACCCTTTCCGAAAAACTGTTTTTT.

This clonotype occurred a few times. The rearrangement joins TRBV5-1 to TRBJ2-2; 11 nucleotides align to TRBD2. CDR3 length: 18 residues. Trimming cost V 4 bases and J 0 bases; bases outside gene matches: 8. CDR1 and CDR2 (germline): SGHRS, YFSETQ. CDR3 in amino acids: CASSPWGTSGANTGELFF. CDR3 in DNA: TGCGCCAGCAGCCCCTGGGGGACTAGCGGAGCGAACACCGGGGAGCTGTTTTTT.

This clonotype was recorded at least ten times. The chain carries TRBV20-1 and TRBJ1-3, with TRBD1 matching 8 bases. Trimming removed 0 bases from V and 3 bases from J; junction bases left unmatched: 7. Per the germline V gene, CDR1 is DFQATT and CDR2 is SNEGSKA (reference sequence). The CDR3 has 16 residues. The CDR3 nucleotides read TGCAGTGCTAGAGAAGTCCAGGGGGCCGATGGAAACACCATATATTTT. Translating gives CSAREVQGADGNTIYF.

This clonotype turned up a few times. CDR3 nucleotides: TGTGCCAGCAGTTTAGAGGGTATTCCGGGCTATGGCTACACCTTC. This encodes CASSLEGIPGYGYTF. J is TRBJ1-2 and V is TRBV12-3 or TRBV12-4; D remains ambiguous. This CDR3 region has 15 residues. V was shortened by 1 base and J by 4 bases, with 13 bases between the two germline ends.

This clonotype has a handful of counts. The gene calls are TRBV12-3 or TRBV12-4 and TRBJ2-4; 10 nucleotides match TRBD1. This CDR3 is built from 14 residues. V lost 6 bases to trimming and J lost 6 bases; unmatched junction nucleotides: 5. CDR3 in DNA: TGTGCCAGCAGCCCGAGGACAGGGGGAAACATTCAGTACTTC. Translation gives CASSPRTGGNIQYF.

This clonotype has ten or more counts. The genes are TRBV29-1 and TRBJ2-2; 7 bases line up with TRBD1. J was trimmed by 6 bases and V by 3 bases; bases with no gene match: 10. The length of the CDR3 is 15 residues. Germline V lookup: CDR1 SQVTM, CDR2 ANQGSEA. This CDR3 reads CSVEGFGQDPGELFF. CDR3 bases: TGCAGCGTTGAGGGTTTCGGACAGGACCCCGGGGAGCTGTTTTTT.

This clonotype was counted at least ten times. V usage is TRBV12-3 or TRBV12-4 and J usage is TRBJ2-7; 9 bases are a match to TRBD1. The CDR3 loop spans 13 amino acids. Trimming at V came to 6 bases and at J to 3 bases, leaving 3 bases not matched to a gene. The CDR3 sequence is CASSMDRGYEQYF. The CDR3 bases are TGTGCCAGCAGCATGGACAGGGGCTACGAGCAGTACTTC.

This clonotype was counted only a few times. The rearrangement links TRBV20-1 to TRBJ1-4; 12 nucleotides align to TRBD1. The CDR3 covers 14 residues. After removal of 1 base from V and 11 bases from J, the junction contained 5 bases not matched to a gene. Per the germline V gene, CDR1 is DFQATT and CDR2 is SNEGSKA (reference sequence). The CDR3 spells CSARAGTGGEKLFF. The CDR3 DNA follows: TGCAGTGCTAGAGCCGGGACAGGGGGCGAGAAACTGTTTTTT.

Here the CDR3 DNA reads TGTGCCAGCAGCTTCACAAGCGGGATCGCAGATACGCAGTATTTT. It is translated as CASSFTSGIADTQYF. V and J are TRBV7-3 and TRBJ2-3, with TRBD2 matching 7 bases. The V gene's germline CDR1 is SGHTA and CDR2 FQGTGA. Germline trimming cut 3 bases from V and 4 bases from J; bases unmatched to any gene: 7. This CDR3 has 15 amino acids.

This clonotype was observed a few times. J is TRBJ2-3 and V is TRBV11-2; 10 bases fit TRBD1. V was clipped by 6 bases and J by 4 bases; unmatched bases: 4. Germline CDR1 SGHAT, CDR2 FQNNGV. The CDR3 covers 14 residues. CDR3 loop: CASSPTGGSDTQYF. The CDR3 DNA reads TGTGCCAGCAGTCCGACAGGGGGCTCAGATACGCAGTATTTT.

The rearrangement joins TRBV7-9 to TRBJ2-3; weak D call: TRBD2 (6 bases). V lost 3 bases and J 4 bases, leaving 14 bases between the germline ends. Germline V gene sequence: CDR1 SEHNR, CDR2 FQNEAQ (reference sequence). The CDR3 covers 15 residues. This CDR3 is CASSFQEGHADTQYF. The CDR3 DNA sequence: TGTGCCAGCAGCTTTCAGGAGGGCCACGCAGATACGCAGTATTTT.

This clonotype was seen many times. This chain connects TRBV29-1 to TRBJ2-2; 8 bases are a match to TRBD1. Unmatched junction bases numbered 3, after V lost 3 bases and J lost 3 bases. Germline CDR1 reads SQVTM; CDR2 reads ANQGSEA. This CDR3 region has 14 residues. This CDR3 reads CSVDAQGDTGELFF. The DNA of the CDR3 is TGCAGCGTTGACGCACAGGGGGACACCGGGGAGCTGTTTTTT.